This T cell receptor (beta chain) was recorded in a study of blood T cell repertoires in COVID-19. Study as a whole: In each case, the material was cDNA or gDNA derived from T cells, B-cell-depleted T cells, or PBMCs.

Assay: immunoSEQ multiplex PCR; the TCRdb copy retains only in-frame clones and omits some. There are about 210,000 clones in the sample; 80% occur only once, and 4.3% lies in the top ten. The sample holds one count of this clone. Germline assignment: CDR1 MGHDK and CDR2 SYGVNS. Trimming took 4 bases from V and 4 from J; bases not matched to a gene: 9. The CDR3 loop spans 15 amino acids. Across about two dozen US areas, participants ranged in age from 18 to 89 years. This chain uses TRBV25-1 with TRBJ2-5, with 7 bases aligning to TRBD1. The source is a man under 40 with acute COVID-19. Material for sequencing was PBMCs or T cells enriched from blood (not recorded which). This chain's CDR3 is CASSAYRGSGETQYF. The DNA of the CDR3 is TGTGCCAGCAGTGCCTACAGGGGTTCGGGAGAGACCCAGTACTTC.